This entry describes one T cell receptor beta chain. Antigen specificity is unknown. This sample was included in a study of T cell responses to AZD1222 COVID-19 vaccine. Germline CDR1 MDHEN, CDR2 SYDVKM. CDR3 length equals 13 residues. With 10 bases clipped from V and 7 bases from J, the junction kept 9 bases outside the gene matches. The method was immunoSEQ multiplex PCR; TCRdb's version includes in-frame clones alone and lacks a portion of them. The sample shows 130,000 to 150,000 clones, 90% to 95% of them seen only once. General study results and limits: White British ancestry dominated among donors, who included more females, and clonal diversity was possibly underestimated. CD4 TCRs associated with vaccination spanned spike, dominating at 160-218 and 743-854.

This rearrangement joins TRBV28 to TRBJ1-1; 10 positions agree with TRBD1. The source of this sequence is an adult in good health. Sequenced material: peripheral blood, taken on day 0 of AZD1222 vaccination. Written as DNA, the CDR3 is TGTGCCACTACCCCGGGACAGGGGTATGAAGCTTTCTTT. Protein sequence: CATTPGQGYEAFF.